Following are 4 T cell receptor beta chains from one sample sequenced in a study of T cells after somatic rescue of genetic block. Sequenced by immunoSEQ multiplex PCR; TCRdb stores in-frame clones only, minus some. Here the sample spans approximately 70,000 clones, roughly 90% being singletons. The specimen sequenced was peripheral blood mononuclear cells (PBMCs). The receptors shown here come from a man aged 25-40 years.

The chain links TRBV6-5 to TRBJ1-1; 7 bases match TRBD1. Unmatched junction bases numbered 7, after V lost 5 bases and J lost 1 base. Germline assignment: CDR1 MNHEY and CDR2 SVGAGI. The CDR3 is 15 amino acids. The CDR3 protein is CASSRDRLPNTEAFF. DNA of the CDR3: TGTGCCAGCAGTCGGGACAGACTTCCGAACACTGAAGCTTTCTTT.

The chain's CDR3 is CASSLDWEGLQLRQFF. Written as DNA, the CDR3 is TGTGCCAGCAGCTTAGATTGGGAGGGGCTGCAGCTTCGGCAGTTCTTC. The chain recombines TRBV7-9 with TRBJ2-1; 7 positions agree with TRBD2. V shed 1 base, J shed 12 bases, and the junction held 15 bases outside the gene matches. Germline V gives CDR1 SEHNR, CDR2 FQNEAQ (reference sequence). The CDR3 is made up of 16 amino acids.

The chain joins TRBV2 to TRBJ2-4, with D possibly being TRBD1 (6 bases). Germline V lookup: CDR1 SNHLY, CDR2 FYNNEI. The CDR3 has 13 residues. V shed 6 bases and J shed 9 bases, with 15 bases lying between them. Written as DNA, the CDR3 is TGTGCCAGCAGGGGGGCGTACATCCCCATTCAGTACTTC. Translated: CASRGAYIPIQYF. Full variable domain (rest looked up from reference TRBV2 and TRBJ2-4): EPEVTQTPSHQVTQMGQEVILRCVPISNHLYFYWYRQILGQKVEFLVSFYNNEISEKSEIFDDQFSVERPDGSNFTLKIRSTKLEDSAMYFCASRGAYIPIQYFGAGTRLSVL.

The chain uses TRBV5-1 and TRBJ2-1; 8 bases line up with TRBD1. Germline loops: CDR1 SGHRS, CDR2 YFSETQ. V shed 5 bases, J shed 7 bases, and the junction held 8 bases outside the gene matches. The CDR3 consists of 14 residues. The CDR3 DNA is TGCGCCAGCAGTCGACAGGGGAGTGGTAATGAGCAGTTCTTC. Amino acids: CASSRQGSGNEQFF.